The entry below describes one T cell receptor beta chain. Its matching antigen is unknown. The entry originates in a study of PD-1 blockade in classical Hodgkin lymphoma. Germline CDR1 is SGHTS and CDR2 is YDEGEE. The V segment lost 0 bases and the J segment 3 bases; nucleotides outside the gene matches: 6. This CDR3 region has 15 residues. Every patient experienced relapse after autologous stem cell transplantation, and brentuximab vedotin exposure varied. Regarding the study as a whole: Undefined causes, possibly disease activity or prior therapy, underlie the repertoire differences.

Sequencing was performed with immunoSEQ multiplex PCR; in TCRdb, only in-frame clones are kept and a portion is missing. The repertoire holds some 15,000 clones, with around 78% as singletons. This chain connects TRBV5-8 to TRBJ2-7, with 7 positions matching TRBD1. The source was peripheral blood mononuclear cells (PBMCs), collected before the second cycle of nivolumab. The TCR was taken from a human donor with classical Hodgkin lymphoma. The DNA of the CDR3 is TGTGCCAGCAGCTTGGTGGGACAGAATAACTACGAGCAGTACTTC. Its protein product is CASSLVGQNNYEQYF.